This T cell receptor beta chain stems from a study of blood T cell repertoires in COVID-19. Overall study context: Samples taken during acute and convalescent COVID-19 were collected in the United States, Italy and Spain. PBMCs, B-cell-depleted T cells, or T cells provided the cDNA or gDNA that made up the material.

This CDR3 comprises 13 residues. V lost 2 bases, J lost 0 bases, and 2 bases lay in between. Germline V gene sequence: CDR1 MNHEY, CDR2 SMNVEV (reference sequence). Original methodology: Counts of nucleated cells, estimated from reference gene primer amplification, were obtained. The table came from immunoSEQ multiplex PCR; TCRdb's copy has only in-frame clones and leaves some out. Clone size and V and J calls were adopted from that table, with D and trimming inferred from the DNA. The sample lists about 250,000 clones, approximately 90% seen once, with just under 1% in the top ten. Source material: peripheral blood. The TCR comes from a woman in her thirties or forties who had recovered from COVID-19. V is TRBV27 and J is TRBJ2-1, with D unresolved. CDR3: CASSLRSYNEQFF. CDR3 sequence (DNA): TGTGCCAGCAGTTTACGCTCCTACAATGAGCAGTTCTTC.